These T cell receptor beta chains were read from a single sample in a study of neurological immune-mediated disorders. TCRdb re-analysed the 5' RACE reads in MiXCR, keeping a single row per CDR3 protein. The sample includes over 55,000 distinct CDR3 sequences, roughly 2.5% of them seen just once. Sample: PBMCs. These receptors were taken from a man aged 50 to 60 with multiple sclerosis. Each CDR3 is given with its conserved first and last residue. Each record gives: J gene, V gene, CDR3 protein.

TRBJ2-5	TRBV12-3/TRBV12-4	CASSFMWGVQETQYF
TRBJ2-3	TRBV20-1	CSADGTSGGAGDTQYF
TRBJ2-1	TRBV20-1	CSGGPDNEQFF
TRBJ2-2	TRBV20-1	CSASPGQGRPGELFF
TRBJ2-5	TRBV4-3	CASSQDWASGGETQYF
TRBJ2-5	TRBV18	CASSPNMGPGETQYF
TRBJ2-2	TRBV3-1	CASSQDPQGPNTGELFF
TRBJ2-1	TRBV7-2	CASSLGRVGSYNEQFF
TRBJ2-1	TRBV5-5	CASSLFSETGEGGYNEQFF
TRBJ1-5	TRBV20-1	CSARESGGGNQPQHF
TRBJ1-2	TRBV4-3	CASSLTERYGYTF